These 29 T cell receptor beta chains share one sample of origin, sequenced in a study of blood T cell repertoires in COVID-19. Only in-frame clones appear in the TCRdb table, and some are missing; sequencing was by immunoSEQ multiplex PCR. The data show about 190,000 clones, with 70% to 90% seen just once and around 1.1% held by the top ten. The sequenced sample consisted of peripheral blood. The receptors here all came from a man in his thirties or forties with acute or convalescent COVID-19.

The chain has TRBV9 and TRBJ1-1; no firm D call. Trimming shortened V by 0 bases and J by 3 bases, and 6 bases separated the two germline ends. The V gene's germline CDR1 is SGDLS and CDR2 YYNGEE. CDR3 length equals 13 residues. This CDR3 reads CASSVDGDTEAFF. In nucleotides, the CDR3 is TGTGCCAGCAGCGTAGACGGGGACACTGAAGCTTTCTTT.

The chain joins TRBV7-8 to TRBJ2-7; maybe TRBD2 (5 bases). The germline V gene encodes CDR1 SGHVS and CDR2 FQNEAQ. This CDR3 contains 14 residues. The germline V and J ends were trimmed by 8 bases and 5 bases, with 19 bases remaining between them. The CDR3 DNA reads as TGTGCCAGCGGAGGAATAAATCGAAACCACGAGCAGTACTTC. Amino acid sequence: CASGGINRNHEQYF.

This chain joins TRBV4-1 and TRBJ2-7; a weak D match, TRBD1 (6 bases). Trimming took off 4 bases at V and 1 base at J, with 14 bases between the two ends. This CDR3 contains 15 residues. Germline lookup yields CDR1 MGHRA and CDR2 YSYEKL. Here the CDR3 DNA reads TGCGCCAGCAGCCCCGGATCACAGGGTTCCTACGAGCAGTACTTC. This gives the protein CASSPGSQGSYEQYF.

The J gene is TRBJ2-5, the V gene TRBV12-3 or TRBV12-4; TRBD2 might be the D (5 bases). The CDR3 runs to 13 residues. Trimming pared 2 bases from V and 7 bases from J, leaving 11 bases between. The CDR3 DNA reads TGTGCCAGCAGTTTAAGAAGCGGTCGGACCCAGTACTTC. It is translated as CASSLRSGRTQYF.

The chain links TRBV28 to TRBJ1-2, with TRBD1 as a possible D gene (5 bases). V lost 6 bases to trimming and J lost 8 bases, with 10 bases between them. Germline loops: CDR1 MDHEN, CDR2 SYDVKM. This CDR3 contains 11 residues. The CDR3 spells CASRQGVGYTF. In nucleotides, the CDR3 is TGTGCCAGCAGGCAAGGGGTCGGCTACACCTTC.

The V and J genes are TRBV5-1 and TRBJ2-1; 8 nucleotides match TRBD1. The V and J ends lost 0 bases and 6 bases, in that order; junction bases with no gene match: 8. The CDR3 has 16 amino acids. The V gene's germline CDR1 is SGHRS and CDR2 YFSETQ. The CDR3 here is CASSLVGRGLVNEQFF. CDR3 coding DNA: TGCGCCAGCAGCTTGGTAGGCAGGGGGCTTGTCAATGAGCAGTTCTTC.

The chain couples TRBV27 to TRBJ2-2; the D is unclear. V was cut by 3 bases and J by 6 bases, with 11 bases left in between. Germline V lookup: CDR1 MNHEY, CDR2 SMNVEV (reference sequence). The CDR3 has 14 amino acids. CDR3 DNA sequence: TGTGCCAGCAGTTTCGACACTCCCCCCGGGGAGCTGTTTTTT. It encodes CASSFDTPPGELFF.

V and J are TRBV9 and TRBJ2-5; no firm D call. This CDR3 contains 13 residues. Trimming took off 1 base at V and 1 base at J, with 5 bases between the two ends. Germline-derived CDR1 and CDR2 are SGDLS and YYNGEE. CDR3 DNA: TGTGCCAGCAGCGTACACTTCCAAGAGACCCAGTACTTC. The encoded protein is CASSVHFQETQYF.

The rearrangement uses TRBV6-5 and TRBJ1-2; TRBD1 aligns across 7 bases. Unmatched junction bases numbered 8, after V lost 5 bases and J lost 5 bases. Germline V gene sequence: CDR1 MNHEY, CDR2 SVGAGI. This CDR3 has 14 amino acids. The CDR3 nucleotides are TGTGCCAGCAGTCCCGGGGACAGCCCATATGGCTACACCTTC. It is translated as CASSPGDSPYGYTF.

The gene calls are TRBV6-6 and TRBJ1-3; D gene uncertain. Germline lookup yields CDR1 MNHNY and CDR2 SVGAGI (reference sequence). Trimming pared 0 bases from V and 1 base from J, leaving 7 bases between. The CDR3 consists of 15 residues. The CDR3 coding sequence is TGTGCCAGCAGTTACTCGACTGAATCTGGAAACACCATATATTTT. Encoded protein: CASSYSTESGNTIYF.

The chain has TRBV15 and TRBJ2-5, with 10 bases matching TRBD2. After removal of 5 bases from V and 5 bases from J, the junction contained 20 bases not matched to a gene. This CDR3 spans 19 amino acids. Germline CDR1 is LNHNV and CDR2 is YYDKDF (reference sequence). For the CDR3, the DNA is TGTGCCACCAGCGTAAGGGGACTAGCGTTTCGGGCCGAGCGGGAGACCCAGTACTTC. This translates into CATSVRGLAFRAERETQYF.

The chain carries TRBV7-2 and TRBJ2-2; no firm D call. CDR1 is SGHTA and CDR2 is FQGNSA in the germline V gene. The CDR3 sequence is 13 residues long. Trimming removed 1 base at V and 6 bases at J, with 6 bases between. Here the CDR3 DNA reads TGTGCCAGCAGCTTAGTTATCGCCGGGGAGCTGTTTTTT. Its translation is CASSLVIAGELFF.

The chain couples TRBV24-1 to TRBJ2-2, with TRBD2 matching 13 bases. Losses at the gene ends were 3 bases for V and 7 bases for J; bases not matched to a gene: 7. The germline V gene encodes CDR1 KGHDR and CDR2 SFDVKD. The length of the CDR3 is 17 residues. CDR3 DNA: TGTGCCACCAGTGATCGGACTAGCGGGAGTAAAATCGGGGAGCTGTTTTTT. Translation gives CATSDRTSGSKIGELFF.

The chain has TRBV5-4 and TRBJ2-4, with D hard to call. Trimming removed 3 bases from V and 7 bases from J, with 20 bases in between. Germline values: CDR1 SGHNT, CDR2 YYREEE (reference sequence). The CDR3 loop spans 16 amino acids. The CDR3 DNA follows: TGTGCCAGCAGCTCACCTCAGTCTCGCGCGGTGAACATTCAGTACTTC. It is translated as CASSSPQSRAVNIQYF.

This clone was counted a few times. J is TRBJ2-1 and V is TRBV5-6; the match to TRBD2 covers 8 bases. The trim removed 4 bases at V and 8 bases at J, leaving 11 bases unmatched. This CDR3 region has 15 residues. CDR1 is SGHDT, CDR2 YYEEEE, per germline. CDR3 sequence (DNA): TGTGCCAGCAGCCCACCCGGACTAGCAATCGATGAGCAGTTCTTC. Protein: CASSPPGLAIDEQFF.

The chain's CDR3 is CASSGPHRVSYQPQHF. As DNA, the CDR3 is TGTGCCAGCAGTGGACCTCACAGGGTTAGTTATCAGCCCCAGCATTTT. The chain couples TRBV6-1 to TRBJ1-5, with a tentative D call TRBD1 (6 bases). V lost 4 bases and J 5 bases, leaving 18 bases between the germline ends. The CDR3 extends over 16 amino acids. Germline lookup yields CDR1 MNHNS and CDR2 SASEGT.

The chain combines TRBV3-1 (or the pseudogene TRBV3-2) with TRBJ2-4, with D uncertain. Per the germline V gene, CDR1 is LGHDT and CDR2 is YNNKEL (reference sequence). The CDR3 is made up of 13 amino acids. Trimming left V 0 bases short and J 7 bases short, with 7 bases between. CDR3 sequence (DNA): TGTGCCAGCAGCCAAGATCCCCGGAACATTCAGTACTTC. Encoded protein: CASSQDPRNIQYF.

The V call is TRBV18, the J call TRBJ1-1; D gene uncertain. Deletions cut 3 bases from V and 1 base from J, with 9 bases between. Germline V gene sequence: CDR1 KGHSH, CDR2 LQKENI. This CDR3 has 14 residues. CDR3 sequence reads: CASSPLQPNTEAFF. The CDR3 nucleotides read TGTGCCAGCTCACCCCTACAGCCGAACACTGAAGCTTTCTTT.

V is TRBV15 and J is TRBJ1-5; unclear D gene. There are 13 residues in the CDR3. Germline assignment: CDR1 LNHNV and CDR2 YYDKDF (reference sequence). V lost 6 bases, J lost 7 bases, and 13 bases lay in between. The CDR3 nucleotides are TGTGCCACCAGTGGAGGTCCTCCCCAGCCCCAGCATTTT. It yields the protein CATSGGPPQPQHF.

The V call is TRBV28, the J call TRBJ1-2; a possible D gene is TRBD1 (5 bases). With 3 bases removed from V and 5 bases from J, the gap between germline ends came to 22 bases. The length of the CDR3 is 17 residues. Germline values: CDR1 MDHEN, CDR2 SYDVKM. The CDR3 coding sequence is TGTGCCAGCAGTTTGGGGGGGTCCCGCCCGCGCTTTTATGGCTACACCTTC. Encoded protein: CASSLGGSRPRFYGYTF.

The chain carries TRBV5-1 and TRBJ1-1; D uncertain. CDR1 and CDR2 from the germline V gene are SGHRS and YFSETQ. With 2 bases removed from V and 3 bases from J, the gap between germline ends came to 14 bases. The CDR3 covers 15 residues. The CDR3 protein is CASSLHAPRDTEAFF. For the CDR3, the DNA is TGCGCCAGCAGCTTACACGCACCTCGGGACACTGAAGCTTTCTTT.

This chain links TRBV2 with TRBJ1-2; D gene ambiguous. Trimming pared 9 bases from V and 6 bases from J, leaving 8 bases between. Germline V CDR1 and CDR2: SNHLY, FYNNEI. This CDR3 contains 10 residues. CDR3 in amino acids: CASPGNGYTF. The CDR3, as DNA: TGTGCCAGTCCGGGGAATGGCTACACCTTC. Full variable domain (outside the CDR3, taken from reference TRBV2 and TRBJ1-2): EPEVTQTPSHQVTQMGQEVILRCVPISNHLYFYWYRQILGQKVEFLVSFYNNEISEKSEIFDDQFSVERPDGSNFTLKIRSTKLEDSAMYFCASPGNGYTFGSGTRLTVV.

The rearrangement uses TRBV27 and TRBJ1-6, with D hard to call. The CDR3 consists of 14 residues. In germline, CDR1 is MNHEY, CDR2 SMNVEV (reference sequence). The V gene lost 3 bases and the J gene lost 15 bases, with 18 bases spanning the gap. The CDR3 loop reads CASSFSTDLLSLHF. The CDR3, as DNA: TGTGCCAGCAGTTTCTCCACCGACTTACTTAGCCTCCACTTT.

The genes are TRBV6-5 and TRBJ2-7; D unclear. Germline CDR1 reads MNHEY; CDR2 reads SVGAGI. The CDR3 length is 11 residues. Trimming removed 0 bases from V and 7 bases from J, with 4 bases in between. CDR3 residues: CASSYSGEQYF. The DNA for the CDR3 is TGTGCCAGCAGTTACTCCGGGGAGCAGTACTTC.

This chain links TRBV19 with TRBJ1-5, with TRBD1 matching 10 bases. J gave up 1 base and V 3 bases, and 12 bases lay outside the gene matches. Germline values: CDR1 LNHDA, CDR2 SQIVND (reference sequence). This CDR3 contains 19 residues. CDR3 nucleotides: TGTGCCAGTAGTATCCTAGCGGGGACAGGGGTGGTAAGCAATCAGCCCCAGCATTTT. Amino acids: CASSILAGTGVVSNQPQHF.

In this sample, this clone turned up a few times. CDR3 sequence reads: CASSTSEGYYGYTF. CDR3 in DNA: TGTGCCAGCAGTACCTCGGAGGGGTACTATGGCTACACCTTC. The J gene is TRBJ1-2, the V gene TRBV28, with a possible D match to TRBD1 (5 bases). CDR1 and CDR2 from the germline V gene are MDHEN and SYDVKM. Trimming took 5 bases from V and 3 from J, leaving 13 bases between them. The CDR3 consists of 14 residues.

V usage is TRBV19 and J usage is TRBJ2-7; 9 positions agree with TRBD2. CDR3 length: 16 amino acids. V lost 5 bases and J lost 3; bases outside the gene matches: 11. CDR1 is LNHDA, CDR2 SQIVND, per germline (reference sequence). The CDR3 DNA sequence: TGTGCCAGTAGTCCATTTAGCGGGAGCAGGAGCTACGAGCAGTACTTC. Translation: CASSPFSGSRSYEQYF.

The chain combines TRBV9 with TRBJ2-3; TRBD2 might be the D (5 bases). CDR3 length: 15 residues. Trimming left V 0 bases short and J 1 base short, with 9 bases between. The germline CDR1 and CDR2 sequences are SGDLS and YYNGEE. The DNA for the CDR3 is TGTGCCAGCAGCGTAGGAAATAGCGGCACAGATACGCAGTATTTT. Its protein is CASSVGNSGTDTQYF.

The rearrangement uses TRBV6-5 and TRBJ1-3, with 7 nucleotides matching TRBD1. CDR1 MNHEY and CDR2 SVGAGI come from the germline V gene. This CDR3 contains 15 residues. After removal of 5 bases from V and 0 bases from J, the junction contained 4 bases not matched to a gene. CDR3 bases: TGTGCCAGCAGTCCTTCAGGGGGCTCTGGAAACACCATATATTTT. This translates into CASSPSGGSGNTIYF.